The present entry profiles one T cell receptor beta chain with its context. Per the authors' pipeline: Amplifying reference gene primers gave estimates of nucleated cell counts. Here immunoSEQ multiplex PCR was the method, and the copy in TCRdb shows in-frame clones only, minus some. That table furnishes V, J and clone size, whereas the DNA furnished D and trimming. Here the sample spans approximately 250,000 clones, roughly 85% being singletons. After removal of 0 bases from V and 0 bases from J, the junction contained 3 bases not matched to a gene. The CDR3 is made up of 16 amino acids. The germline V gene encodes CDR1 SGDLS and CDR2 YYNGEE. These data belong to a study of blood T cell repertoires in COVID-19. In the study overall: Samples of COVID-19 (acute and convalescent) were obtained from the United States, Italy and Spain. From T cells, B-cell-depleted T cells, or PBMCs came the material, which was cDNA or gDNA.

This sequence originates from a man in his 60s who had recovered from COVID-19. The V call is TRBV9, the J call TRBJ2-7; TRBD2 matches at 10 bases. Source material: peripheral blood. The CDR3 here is CASSVGSGGASYEQYF. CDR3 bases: TGTGCCAGCAGCGTAGGAAGCGGGGGGGCCTCCTACGAGCAGTACTTC.